These T cell receptor beta chains were read from a single sample in a study of T cell responses to AZD1222 COVID-19 vaccine. Sequenced by immunoSEQ multiplex PCR; TCRdb stores in-frame clones only, minus some. Of approximately 150,000 clones listed, more than 90% are singletons. The input for sequencing was peripheral blood, taken 28 days after the second AZD1222 dose. These receptors all come from an adult who received the AZD1222 COVID-19 vaccine. Each CDR3 is given without its conserved first and last residue. The order of the fields is J gene, V gene, CDR3 protein.

j_call: TRBJ2-5
v_call: TRBV12-5
cdr3_aa: ASGSGTEETQY

j_call: TRBJ1-1
v_call: TRBV7-9
cdr3_aa: ASSLAGTADAF

j_call: TRBJ1-5
v_call: TRBV7-2
cdr3_aa: ASSSGQGGHQPQH

j_call: TRBJ1-1
v_call: TRBV3-1/TRBV3-2
cdr3_aa: ASSQDLAVPTEAF

j_call: TRBJ1-1
v_call: TRBV6-5
cdr3_aa: ASSYSGILGTEAF

j_call: TRBJ1-4
v_call: TRBV7-9
cdr3_aa: ASSLSEFSGTENEKLF

j_call: TRBJ2-1
v_call: TRBV21-1
cdr3_aa: ASRRDPNNEQF

j_call: TRBJ2-7
v_call: TRBV2
cdr3_aa: ASSEVPSPYEQY

j_call: TRBJ1-2
v_call: TRBV5-1
cdr3_aa: ASSLNGQTYGYT

j_call: TRBJ2-2
v_call: TRBV4-3
cdr3_aa: ASSQAVVHTGELF

j_call: TRBJ2-6
v_call: TRBV5-1
cdr3_aa: ASSLSGVWTGANVLT

j_call: TRBJ2-1
v_call: TRBV2
cdr3_aa: ASSEESGAYNEQF

j_call: TRBJ1-5
v_call: TRBV14
cdr3_aa: ASSQVSPSRQPQH

j_call: TRBJ1-2
v_call: TRBV12-3/TRBV12-4
cdr3_aa: ASSSSGAGGYT

j_call: TRBJ1-4
v_call: TRBV5-1
cdr3_aa: ASSLSGGAEKLF

j_call: TRBJ2-7
v_call: TRBV5-8
cdr3_aa: ASSLVVQVGTYEQY

j_call: TRBJ2-3
v_call: TRBV15
cdr3_aa: ATSRPGTGTDTQY